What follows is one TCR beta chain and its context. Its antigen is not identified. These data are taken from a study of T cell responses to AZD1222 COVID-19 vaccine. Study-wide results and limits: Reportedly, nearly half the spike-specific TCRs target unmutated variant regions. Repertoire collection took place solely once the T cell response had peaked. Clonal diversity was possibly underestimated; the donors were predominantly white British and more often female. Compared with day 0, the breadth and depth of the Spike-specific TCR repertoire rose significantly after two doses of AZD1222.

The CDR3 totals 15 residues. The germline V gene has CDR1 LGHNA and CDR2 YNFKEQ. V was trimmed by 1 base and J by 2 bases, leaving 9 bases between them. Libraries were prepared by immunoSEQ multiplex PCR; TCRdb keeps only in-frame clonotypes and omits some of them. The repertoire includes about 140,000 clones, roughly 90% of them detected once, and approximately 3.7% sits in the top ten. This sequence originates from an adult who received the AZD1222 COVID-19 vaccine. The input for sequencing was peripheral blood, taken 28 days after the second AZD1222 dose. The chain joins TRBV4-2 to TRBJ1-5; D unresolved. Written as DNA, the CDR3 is TGTGCCAGCAGCCAAGGGATGGCGGGCAATCAGCCCCAGCATTTT. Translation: CASSQGMAGNQPQHF.